These 9 T cell receptor beta chains were sequenced from one sample in a study of cytomegalovirus exposure and HLA in healthy donors. The PCR contained 60 Vbeta and 13 Jbeta primers. Assay used: immunoSEQ multiplex PCR; TCRdb lists only in-frame clones, some missing. The data contain about 130,000 clones, 73% of them singletons. Sequenced input: PBMCs. The origin of the receptors is a woman between 35 and 50 years old in good health and CMV-seropositive.

V and J are TRBV4-3 and TRBJ2-7, with D possibly matching TRBD2 (5 bases). Germline V lookup: CDR1 LGHNA, CDR2 YSLEER. The V and J ends lost 4 bases and 2 bases respectively, with 18 bases between them. The CDR3 runs to 16 residues. The CDR3 loop reads CASSPARTQITYEQYF. DNA of the CDR3: TGCGCCAGCAGCCCGGCGCGGACTCAGATAACCTACGAGCAGTACTTC.

V gene TRBV5-1 combines with J gene TRBJ1-4; 10 positions match TRBD1. Germline CDR1 reads SGHRS; CDR2 reads YFSETQ. The CDR3 is 16 residues long. The V gene end was trimmed by 5 bases and the J gene end by 1 base; junction bases not matched to a gene: 5. CDR3 amino acids: CASRTGQGLTNEKLFF. CDR3 DNA sequence: TGCGCCAGCAGGACGGGACAGGGGCTAACTAATGAAAAACTGTTTTTT.

The chain employs TRBV7-8 and TRBJ2-5; TRBD2 matches 13 bases. The closer fit of TRBJ2-7 to the DNA end suggests the J call may be wrong. Germline V CDR1 and CDR2: SGHVS, FQNEAQ. There are 16 residues in the CDR3. This chain's CDR3 is CASRRLAGGQLDEQYF. The DNA for the CDR3 is TGTGCCAGCAGACGACTAGCGGGGGGCCAGCTCGACGAGCAGTACTTC.

V usage is TRBV28 and J usage is TRBJ2-5; the match to TRBD1 covers 11 bases. The J segment lost 0 bases and the V segment lost 6 bases, leaving 6 bases of the junction unmatched. This CDR3 is built from 16 residues. Germline V CDR1 and CDR2: MDHEN, SYDVKM. Written as DNA, the CDR3 is TGTGCCAGCAGCGGGACAGGGGGAGCGTACCAAGAGACCCAGTACTTC. Encoded protein: CASSGTGGAYQETQYF. Full variable domain (remainder filled in from reference TRBV28 and TRBJ2-5): DVKVTQSSRYLVKRTGEKVFLECVQDMDHENMFWYRQDPGLGLRLIYFSYDVKMKEKGDIPEGYSVSREKKERFSLILESASTNQTSMYLCASSGTGGAYQETQYFGPGTRLLVL.

The rearrangement links TRBV6-6 to TRBJ1-2; no firm D call. CDR1 is MNHNY, CDR2 SVGAGI, per germline (reference sequence). Trimming shortened V by 6 bases and J by 5 bases, and 13 bases separated the two germline ends. This CDR3 has 13 residues. CDR3: CASRRTGLYGYTF. CDR3 in DNA: TGTGCCAGCAGGCGAACGGGGTTGTATGGCTACACCTTC.

This clone was found a few times. The rearrangement links TRBV7-8 to TRBJ2-7, with 9 positions matching TRBD1. Germline V gene data show CDR1 as SGHVS and CDR2 as FQNEAQ. The CDR3 is made up of 16 amino acids. V gave up 5 bases and J gave up 6 bases; unmatched junction bases: 14. In DNA, the CDR3 is TGTGCCAGCAGCCGGCGGACAGGGGCTAGTGTTGGCGAGCAGTACTTC. Protein: CASSRRTGASVGEQYF.

This clone is a singleton in its sample. The rearrangement uses TRBV15 and TRBJ1-3, with D tentatively TRBD1 (6 bases). This CDR3 has 16 amino acids. V was trimmed by 2 bases and J by 0 bases, leaving 11 bases between them. The V gene's germline CDR1 is LNHNV and CDR2 YYDKDF (reference sequence). CDR3 coding DNA: TGTGCCACCAGCAGATCAGGGGATTACTCTGGAAACACCATATATTTT. Residues: CATSRSGDYSGNTIYF.

Turning to this clone: A read error may account for a junction end that differs from germline. The chain recombines TRBV20-1 with TRBJ1-2, with TRBD1 identical over 9 bases. The CDR3 is made up of 10 amino acids. Germline CDR1 reads DFQATT; CDR2 reads SNEGSKA (reference sequence). The CDR3 protein is CSGDRVQPPF. DNA of the CDR3: TGCAGTGGGGACAGGGTACAACCACCCTTC.

The rearrangement joins TRBV7-2 to TRBJ2-7; D may be TRBD1 (6 bases). The CDR3 spans 15 residues. Germline V lookup: CDR1 SGHTA, CDR2 FQGNSA. V was trimmed by 5 bases and J by 0 bases, leaving 14 bases between them. The DNA of the CDR3 is TGTGCCAGCAGCCAACAGGGATTTAGCTCCTACGAGCAGTACTTC. Translated: CASSQQGFSSYEQYF. The variable domain in full, with the rest retrieved from reference TRBV7-2 and TRBJ2-7, is GAGVSQSPSNKVTEKGKDVELRCDPISGHTALYWYRQSLGQGLEFLIYFQGNSAPDKSGLPSDRFSAERTGGSVSTLTIQRTQQEDSAVYLCASSQQGFSSYEQYFGPGTRLTVT.